Shown below are 3 T cell receptor beta chains from a single sample sequenced in a study of shared clonotypes between healthy human individuals. CD45RO-negative, CCR7-positively selected cells formed the naive CD8 fraction, excluding terminally differentiated effector memory CD45RA+ cells. Method: immunoSEQ multiplex PCR; TCRdb's copy keeps in-frame clones and lacks some. The repertoire holds some 2 million clones, with approximately 95% as singletons. Sequenced material: naive CD8+ T cells sorted from blood. Receptors were obtained from a man between 18 and 35 years old in good health.

In its sample, this clone was seen once. This same CDR3 is encoded by further DNA sequences in the sample. The V gene is TRBV28, the J gene TRBJ1-6; perhaps TRBD1 as D (5 bases). Looked up from germline, CDR1 is MDHEN and CDR2 is SYDVKM. The CDR3 spans 14 residues. Trimming took off 3 bases at V and 10 bases at J, with 13 bases between the two ends. The CDR3 sequence is CASSFRQGGSPLHF. CDR3 sequence (DNA): TGTGCCAGCAGTTTTAGGCAGGGAGGATCACCCCTCCACTTT.

J is TRBJ2-1 and V is TRBV28, with 7 bases aligning to TRBD2. This CDR3 contains 13 residues. Germline values: CDR1 MDHEN, CDR2 SYDVKM. The trim removed 6 bases at V and 6 bases at J, leaving 5 bases unmatched. For the CDR3, the DNA is TGTGCCAGCAGGCAGCGGGGATCCAATGAGCAGTTCTTC. This gives the protein CASRQRGSNEQFF. The whole variable domain, remainder taken from reference TRBV28 and TRBJ2-1, is DVKVTQSSRYLVKRTGEKVFLECVQDMDHENMFWYRQDPGLGLRLIYFSYDVKMKEKGDIPEGYSVSREKKERFSLILESASTNQTSMYLCASRQRGSNEQFFGPGTRLTVL.

This clone was observed once. This chain joins TRBV7-8 and TRBJ2-5; no reliable D call. CDR1 is SGHVS, CDR2 FQNEAQ, per germline. The CDR3 is made up of 10 amino acids. The V end was cut by 1 base, the J end by 6 bases, with 0 bases between. The CDR3 DNA follows: TGTGCCAGCAGCTTAGAGACCCAGTACTTC. It codes for CASSLETQYF.